These 19 T cell receptor beta chains originate from one sample sequenced in a study of blood T cell repertoires in COVID-19. Sequencing was performed with immunoSEQ multiplex PCR; in TCRdb, only in-frame clones are kept and a portion is missing. Here the sample spans about 41,000 clones, around four fifths being singletons. Specimen: peripheral blood. These receptors all come from an elderly woman with acute or convalescent COVID-19.

V gene TRBV4-2 combines with J gene TRBJ2-5; a possible D gene is TRBD2 (6 bases). Per germline, CDR1 LGHNA and CDR2 YNFKEQ. V was pared by 4 bases and J by 1 base, with 10 bases between. There are 14 residues in the CDR3. DNA for the CDR3: TGTGCCAGCAGCCTTGGGGGGTTCCAAGAGACCCAGTACTTC. As protein: CASSLGGFQETQYF.

The chain joins TRBV7-3 to TRBJ2-1, with a possible D match to TRBD1 (6 bases). The CDR3 consists of 15 residues. Germline V lookup: CDR1 SGHTA, CDR2 FQGTGA. Trimming removed 1 base from V and 9 bases from J, with 16 bases in between. The CDR3 bases are TGTGCCAGCAGCTTAAGCGTGAGCAGGGGACGTGAGCAGTTCTTC. Its protein product is CASSLSVSRGREQFF.

This clone was found a few times. J is TRBJ1-5 and V is TRBV5-5; D unclear. V dropped 0 bases and J dropped 5 bases, with 9 bases sitting between them. CDR3 length equals 14 residues. CDR1 SGHKS and CDR2 YYEKEE come from the germline V gene (reference sequence). The CDR3 region is CASSLAMRDQPQHF. The DNA for the CDR3 is TGTGCCAGCAGCTTGGCCATGAGGGATCAGCCCCAGCATTTT.

V usage is TRBV6-1 and J usage is TRBJ2-2; 8 bases map to TRBD1. Trimming removed 2 bases from V and 4 bases from J; junction bases left unmatched: 12. The CDR3 spans 18 residues. The germline CDR1 and CDR2 sequences are MNHNS and SASEGT. The CDR3, as DNA: TGTGCCAGCAGTGAACACCACGTGGGGACAGGAAGCACCGGGGAGCTGTTTTTT. It specifies CASSEHHVGTGSTGELFF.

CDR3 sequence: CASSSRGQGAEEQYF. The CDR3 region has the DNA TGTGCCAGCAGTTCAAGGGGACAGGGGGCTGAAGAGCAGTACTTC. This rearrangement joins TRBV28 to TRBJ2-7, with 12 bases that match TRBD1. Germline loops: CDR1 MDHEN, CDR2 SYDVKM. This CDR3 is 15 amino acids long. V shed 4 bases, J shed 7 bases, and the junction held 8 bases outside the gene matches.

The chain joins TRBV19 to TRBJ1-2, with 9 bases that match TRBD1. The germline CDR1 and CDR2 sequences are LNHDA and SQIVND (reference sequence). The CDR3 runs 16 residues. The trim removed 1 base at V and 5 bases at J, leaving 8 bases unmatched. CDR3 DNA: TGTGCCAGTAGTATAGCCCCGGACAGGGGTGGGTATGGCTACACCTTC. It yields the protein CASSIAPDRGGYGYTF.

The rearrangement uses TRBV6-2 or TRBV6-3 and TRBJ1-5; 8 nucleotides match TRBD1. Germline CDR1 and CDR2: MNHEY and SVGEGT. The CDR3 contains 16 residues. V shed 3 bases, J shed 2 bases, and the junction held 6 bases outside the gene matches. The CDR3 sequence: CASSYNRGQGNQPQHF. The CDR3 bases are TGTGCCAGCAGTTATAATCGGGGACAGGGCAATCAGCCCCAGCATTTT.

As concerns this clone: One end of the junction varies from germline; a read error may be responsible. The CDR3 reads CASSQGAQGAPIF. CDR3 nucleotide sequence: TGTGCCAGCAGCCAAGGTGCGCAGGGCGCGCCGATCTTC. The chain is built from TRBV3-1 (or the pseudogene TRBV3-2) and TRBJ2-7, with D tentatively TRBD1 (5 bases). Germline V gene sequence: CDR1 LGHDT, CDR2 YNNKEL (reference sequence). The CDR3 contains 13 residues.

The chain links TRBV5-1 to TRBJ2-1; TRBD1 matches at 10 bases. Looked up from germline, CDR1 is SGHRS and CDR2 is YFSETQ. There are 15 residues in the CDR3. The V segment lost 0 bases and the J segment 10 bases; nucleotides outside the gene matches: 7. The CDR3 spells CASSLAMDRGIEQFF. The CDR3 DNA is TGCGCCAGCAGCTTGGCCATGGACAGGGGGATCGAGCAGTTCTTC.

The chain carries TRBV9 and TRBJ1-6; 11 bases match TRBD1. Germline CDR1 reads SGDLS; CDR2 reads YYNGEE. With V trimmed by 2 bases and J by 8 bases, 3 bases remained unmatched. The length of the CDR3 is 15 residues. The CDR3 reads CASSVGTGGYSPLHF. The CDR3 DNA follows: TGTGCCAGCAGCGTCGGGACAGGGGGTTATTCACCCCTCCACTTT.

The chain couples TRBV11-1 to TRBJ2-7, with 7 bases fitting TRBD1. The CDR3 has 16 residues. The ends lost 7 bases at V and 6 bases at J; junction bases unmatched: 18. Germline V gives CDR1 SGHAT, CDR2 FQDESV (reference sequence). In DNA, the CDR3 is TGTGCCAGCACCCCCACAGGGTGGCAGGGGGTCGGCGAGCAGTACTTC. The encoded protein is CASTPTGWQGVGEQYF.

This clone was recorded only once. The chain links TRBV2 to TRBJ2-2; TRBD1 matches 7 bases. The germline V gene encodes CDR1 SNHLY and CDR2 FYNNEI. The ends lost 1 base at V and 6 bases at J; junction bases unmatched: 5. CDR3 size: 15 residues. This CDR3 is CASSEETGIAGELFF. The CDR3 region has the DNA TGTGCCAGCAGTGAAGAGACAGGGATCGCCGGGGAGCTGTTTTTT.

The rearrangement joins TRBV5-1 to TRBJ1-5; 7 bases align to TRBD1. With 0 bases clipped from V and 0 bases from J, the junction kept 9 bases outside the gene matches. CDR1 is SGHRS and CDR2 is YFSETQ in the germline V gene. This CDR3 has 18 residues. The CDR3 here is CASSLEGGQSRSNQPQHF. The CDR3 DNA reads TGCGCCAGCAGCTTGGAGGGGGGACAGTCCCGTAGCAATCAGCCCCAGCATTTT.

The rearrangement links TRBV30 to TRBJ1-6, with D unresolved. Germline V gives CDR1 GTSNPN, CDR2 SVGIG (reference sequence). The CDR3 sequence is 13 residues long. V lost 3 bases, J lost 7 bases, and 10 bases lay in between. This CDR3 reads CAWRRFENSPLHF. The CDR3 bases are TGTGCCTGGAGACGGTTTGAGAATTCACCCCTCCACTTT.

This clone has more than one count but fewer than ten. The V gene is TRBV5-8, the J gene TRBJ1-1, with D perhaps matching TRBD1 (5 bases). V dropped 2 bases and J dropped 3 bases, with 11 bases sitting between them. The germline CDR1 and CDR2 sequences are SGHTS and YDEGEE. The CDR3 totals 14 residues. Here the CDR3 reads CASSFGEGYTEAFF. The CDR3, as DNA: TGTGCCAGCAGCTTCGGGGAGGGGTACACTGAAGCTTTCTTT. Filled out from reference TRBV5-8 and TRBJ1-1, the complete variable domain reads EAGVTQSPTHLIKTRGQQATLRCSPISGHTSVYWYQQALGLGLQFLLWYDEGEERNRGNFPPRFSGRQFPNYSSELNVNALELEDSALYLCASSFGEGYTEAFFGQGTRLTVV.

The chain couples TRBV5-6 to TRBJ2-5; D is perhaps TRBD2 (5 bases). CDR3 length: 12 amino acids. Germline V gene data show CDR1 as SGHDT and CDR2 as YYEEEE. V was pared by 6 bases and J by 6 bases, with 12 bases between. The CDR3 DNA reads TGTGCCAGCAACAACGGGGAGCAGACCCAGTACTTC. This gives the protein CASNNGEQTQYF.

This chain links TRBV4-1 with TRBJ2-7, with a possible D match to TRBD2 (6 bases). The CDR3 runs to 17 residues. With 2 bases removed from V and 2 bases from J, the gap between germline ends came to 19 bases. Germline CDR1 and CDR2: MGHRA and YSYEKL. The CDR3 loop reads CASSQPGTSLGAYEQYF. In DNA, the CDR3 is TGCGCCAGCAGCCAACCCGGTACTAGCCTAGGGGCCTACGAGCAGTACTTC.

The chain carries TRBV19 and TRBJ2-7; a possible D gene is TRBD2 (7 bases). Between the trimmed V and J ends, which lost 5 bases and 0 bases, there was a span of 17 bases. Germline CDR1 and CDR2: LNHDA and SQIVND (reference sequence). CDR3 length: 16 residues. In nucleotides, the CDR3 is TGTGCCAGTAGTCCCTGGGGGCGGGGGAGCTCCTACGAGCAGTACTTC. It codes for CASSPWGRGSSYEQYF.

The rearrangement links TRBV6-6 to TRBJ1-2, with 7 bases identical to TRBD1. Germline V gene lookup returns CDR1 MNHNY and CDR2 SVGAGI (reference sequence). Trimming cost V 2 bases and J 1 base; bases outside gene matches: 4. The CDR3 spans 15 residues. CDR3 bases: TGTGCCAGCAGTTACAGGGGACAGATTAACTATGGCTACACCTTC. This sequence encodes CASSYRGQINYGYTF.